The present entry profiles one T cell receptor beta chain with its context. The germline V and J ends were trimmed by 6 bases and 6 bases, with 20 bases remaining between them. The germline CDR1 and CDR2 sequences are ENHRY and SYGVKD. The CDR3 sequence is 15 residues long. Vbeta (60) and Jbeta (13) primers were used in the PCR. Assay: immunoSEQ multiplex PCR; the TCRdb copy retains only in-frame clones and omits some. In the table there are over 80,000 clones, 65% of which are singletons. The entry originates in a study of cytomegalovirus exposure and HLA in healthy donors. Material: PBMCs. The chain links TRBV10-3 to TRBJ1-1, with D possibly TRBD1 on 6 matching bases. This TCR was recovered from a boy younger than 18 in good health and CMV-seropositive. CDR3 residues: CAIRRGGARDAEAFF. DNA for the CDR3: TGTGCCATCAGGAGGGGGGGGGCCAGGGACGCTGAAGCTTTCTTT.